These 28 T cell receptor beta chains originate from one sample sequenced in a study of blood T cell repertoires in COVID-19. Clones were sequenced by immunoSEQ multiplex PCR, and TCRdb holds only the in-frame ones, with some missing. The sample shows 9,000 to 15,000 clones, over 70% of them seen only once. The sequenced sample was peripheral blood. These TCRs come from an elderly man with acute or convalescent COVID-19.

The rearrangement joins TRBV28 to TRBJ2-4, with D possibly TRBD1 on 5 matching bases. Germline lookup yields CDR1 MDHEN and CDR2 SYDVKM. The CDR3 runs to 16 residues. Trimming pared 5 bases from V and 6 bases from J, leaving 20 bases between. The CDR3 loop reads CASSQIRVGVPNIQYF. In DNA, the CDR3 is TGTGCCAGCAGTCAAATCAGGGTAGGGGTCCCAAACATTCAGTACTTC.

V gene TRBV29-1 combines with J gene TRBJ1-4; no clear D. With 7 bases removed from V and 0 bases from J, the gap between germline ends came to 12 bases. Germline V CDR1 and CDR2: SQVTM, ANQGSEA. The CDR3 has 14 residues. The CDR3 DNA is TGCAGCGCAAACCTACGTACAACTAATGAAAAACTGTTTTTT. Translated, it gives CSANLRTTNEKLFF. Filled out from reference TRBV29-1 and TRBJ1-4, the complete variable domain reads SAVISQKPSRDICQRGTSLTIQCQVDSQVTMMFWYRQQPGQSLTLIATANQGSEATYESGFVIDKFPISRPNLTFSTLTVSNMSPEDSSIYLCSANLRTTNEKLFFGSGTQLSVL.

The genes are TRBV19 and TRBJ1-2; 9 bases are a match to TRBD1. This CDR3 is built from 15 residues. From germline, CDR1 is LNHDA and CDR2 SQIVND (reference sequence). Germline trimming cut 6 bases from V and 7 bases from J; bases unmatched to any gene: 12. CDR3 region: CASRTTGTGFVGYTF. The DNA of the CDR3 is TGTGCCAGTAGGACAACCGGGACAGGGTTCGTTGGCTACACCTTC.

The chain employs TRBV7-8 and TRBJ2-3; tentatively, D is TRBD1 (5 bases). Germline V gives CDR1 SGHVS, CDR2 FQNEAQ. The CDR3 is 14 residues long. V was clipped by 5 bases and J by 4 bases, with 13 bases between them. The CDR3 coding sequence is TGTGCCAGCAGCGACTCCGCAGGGTCAGATACGCAGTATTTT. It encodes CASSDSAGSDTQYF.

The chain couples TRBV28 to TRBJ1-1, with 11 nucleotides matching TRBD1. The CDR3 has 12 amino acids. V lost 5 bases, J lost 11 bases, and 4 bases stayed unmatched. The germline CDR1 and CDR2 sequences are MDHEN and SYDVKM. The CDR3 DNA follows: TGTGCCAGCAGTCGGACAGGGGGCGACGCTTTCTTT. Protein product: CASSRTGGDAFF. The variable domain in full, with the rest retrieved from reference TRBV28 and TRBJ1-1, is DVKVTQSSRYLVKRTGEKVFLECVQDMDHENMFWYRQDPGLGLRLIYFSYDVKMKEKGDIPEGYSVSREKKERFSLILESASTNQTSMYLCASSRTGGDAFFGQGTRLTVV.

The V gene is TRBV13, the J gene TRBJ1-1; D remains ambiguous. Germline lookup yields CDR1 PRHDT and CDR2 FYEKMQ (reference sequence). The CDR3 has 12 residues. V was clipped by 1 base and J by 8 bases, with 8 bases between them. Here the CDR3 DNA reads TGTGCCAGCAGCTTAGTACAGAAGGAAGCTTTCTTT. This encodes CASSLVQKEAFF.

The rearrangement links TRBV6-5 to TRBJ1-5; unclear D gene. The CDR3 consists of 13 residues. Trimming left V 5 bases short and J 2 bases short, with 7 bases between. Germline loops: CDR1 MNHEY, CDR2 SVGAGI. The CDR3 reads CASSIVGNQPQHF. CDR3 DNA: TGTGCCAGCAGTATAGTCGGCAATCAGCCCCAGCATTTT.

The CDR3 protein is CASRTQGADYNEQFF. The CDR3 coding sequence is TGTGCCAGCAGAACACAGGGGGCAGACTACAATGAGCAGTTCTTC. This sequence joins TRBV27 and TRBJ2-1; 9 bases are a match to TRBD1. There are 15 residues in the CDR3. Germline CDR1 MNHEY, CDR2 SMNVEV (reference sequence). V lost 6 bases to trimming and J lost 3 bases; unmatched junction nucleotides: 6.

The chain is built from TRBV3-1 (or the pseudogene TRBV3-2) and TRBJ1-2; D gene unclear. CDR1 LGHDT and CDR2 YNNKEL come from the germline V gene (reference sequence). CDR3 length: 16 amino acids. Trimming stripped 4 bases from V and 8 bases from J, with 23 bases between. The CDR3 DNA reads TGTGCCAGCAGCCCCCGCAACACCGGGAAGACGGGGGGCTACACCTTC. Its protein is CASSPRNTGKTGGYTF.

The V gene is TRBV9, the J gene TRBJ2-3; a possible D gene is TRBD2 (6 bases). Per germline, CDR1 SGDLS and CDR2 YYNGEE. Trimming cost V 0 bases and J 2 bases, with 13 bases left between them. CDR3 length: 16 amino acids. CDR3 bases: TGTGCCAGCAGCGTAGGGGCTAGCGACATCACAGATACGCAGTATTTT. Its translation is CASSVGASDITDTQYF. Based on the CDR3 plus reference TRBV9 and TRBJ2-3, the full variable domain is DSGVTQTPKHLITATGQRVTLRCSPRSGDLSVYWYQQSLDQGLQFLIQYYNGEERAKGNILERFSAQQFPDLHSELNLSSLELGDSALYFCASSVGASDITDTQYFGPGTRLTVL.

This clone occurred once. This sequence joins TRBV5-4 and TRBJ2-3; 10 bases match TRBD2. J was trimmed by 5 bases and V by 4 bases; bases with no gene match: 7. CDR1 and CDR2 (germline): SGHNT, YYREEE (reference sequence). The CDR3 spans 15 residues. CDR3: CASSQIAGGGDTQYF. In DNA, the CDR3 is TGTGCCAGCAGCCAGATAGCGGGGGGTGGAGATACGCAGTATTTT. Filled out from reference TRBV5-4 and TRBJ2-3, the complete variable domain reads ETGVTQSPTHLIKTRGQQVTLRCSSQSGHNTVSWYQQALGQGPQFIFQYYREEENGRGNFPPRFSGLQFPNYSSELNVNALELDDSALYLCASSQIAGGGDTQYFGPGTRLTVL.

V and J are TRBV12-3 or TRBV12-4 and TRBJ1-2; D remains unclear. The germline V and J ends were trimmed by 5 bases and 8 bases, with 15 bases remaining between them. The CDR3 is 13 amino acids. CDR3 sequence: CASSPLGARGYTF. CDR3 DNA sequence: TGTGCCAGCAGTCCTCTAGGTGCCCGGGGCTACACCTTC.

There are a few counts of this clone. The CDR3 region has the DNA TGTGCCAGCGGACAGGGGACCTACGAGCAGTACTTC. It yields the protein CASGQGTYEQYF. The genes are TRBV12-3 or TRBV12-4 and TRBJ2-7; 9 bases are shared with TRBD1. J lost 2 bases, V lost 8 bases, and 1 base had no gene match. The CDR3 has 12 amino acids.

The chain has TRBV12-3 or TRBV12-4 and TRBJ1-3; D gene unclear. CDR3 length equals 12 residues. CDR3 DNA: TGTGGGGTGGGCAACTCTGGAAACACCATATATTTT. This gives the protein CGVGNSGNTIYF.

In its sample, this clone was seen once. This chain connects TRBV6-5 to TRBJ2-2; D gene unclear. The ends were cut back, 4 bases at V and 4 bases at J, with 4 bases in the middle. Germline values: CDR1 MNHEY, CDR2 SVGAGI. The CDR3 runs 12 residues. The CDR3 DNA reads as TGTGCCAGCAGTTTTATCACCGGGGAGCTGTTTTTT. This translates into CASSFITGELFF.

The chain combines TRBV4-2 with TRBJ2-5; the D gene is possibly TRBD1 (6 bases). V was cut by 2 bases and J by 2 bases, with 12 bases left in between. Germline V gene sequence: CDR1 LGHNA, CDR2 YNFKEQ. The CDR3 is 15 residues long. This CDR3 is CASSQLQGLQETQYF. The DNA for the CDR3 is TGTGCCAGCAGCCAATTACAGGGTTTACAAGAGACCCAGTACTTC.

CDR3 nucleotides: TGTGCCAGCAGCTTCGGGACAGGGGACACTGAAGCTTTCTTT. Residues: CASSFGTGDTEAFF. The gene calls are TRBV7-2 and TRBJ1-1; TRBD1 matches 10 bases. This CDR3 region has 14 residues. Germline-derived CDR1 and CDR2 are SGHTA and FQGNSA. V shed 3 bases, J shed 3 bases, and the junction held 1 base outside the gene matches.

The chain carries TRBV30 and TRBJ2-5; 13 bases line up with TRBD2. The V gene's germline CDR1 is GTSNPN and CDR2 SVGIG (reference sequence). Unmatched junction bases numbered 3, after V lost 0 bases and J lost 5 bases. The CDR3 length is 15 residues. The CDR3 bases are TGTGCCTGGAGTGTGGGGACTAGCGGGGTGGAGACCCAGTACTTC. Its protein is CAWSVGTSGVETQYF.

For the CDR3, the DNA is TGCGCCAGCAGCTTGGAAGTAGATGTGGGCTACACCTTC. Translated, it gives CASSLEVDVGYTF. The chain combines TRBV5-1 with TRBJ1-2; D remains ambiguous. V lost 0 bases and J lost 8, with 11 bases in between. This CDR3 comprises 13 residues. Germline V gives CDR1 SGHRS, CDR2 YFSETQ.

In DNA form, the CDR3 reads TGTGCCAGCAGCCAAGATCGACCCGGACAGGGGCGCCTGTATGGCTACACCTTC. It is translated as CASSQDRPGQGRLYGYTF. This sequence joins TRBV3-1 (or the pseudogene TRBV3-2) and TRBJ1-2; 9 bases are shared with TRBD1. Germline lookup yields CDR1 LGHDT and CDR2 YNNKEL (reference sequence). Germline trimming cut 0 bases from V and 5 bases from J; bases unmatched to any gene: 13. The CDR3 consists of 18 residues.

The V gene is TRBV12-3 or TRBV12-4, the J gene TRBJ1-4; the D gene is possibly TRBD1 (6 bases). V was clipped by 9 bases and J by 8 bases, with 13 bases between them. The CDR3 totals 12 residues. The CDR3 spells CASQGRREKLFF. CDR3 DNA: TGTGCCAGTCAGGGGCGCAGGGAAAAACTGTTTTTT.

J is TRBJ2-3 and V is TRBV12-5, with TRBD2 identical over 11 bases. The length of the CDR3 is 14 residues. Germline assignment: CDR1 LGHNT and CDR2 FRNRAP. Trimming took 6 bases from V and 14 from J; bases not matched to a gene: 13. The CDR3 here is CASGSGLAGLLMYF. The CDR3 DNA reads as TGTGCTAGTGGATCCGGACTAGCGGGTCTCCTAATGTATTTT.

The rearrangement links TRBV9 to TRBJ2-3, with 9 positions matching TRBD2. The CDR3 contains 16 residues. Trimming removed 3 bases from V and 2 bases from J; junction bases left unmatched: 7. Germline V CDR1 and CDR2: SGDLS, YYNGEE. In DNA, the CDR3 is TGTGCCAGCAGCGCCCGGCGGGGGGGGACCACAGATACGCAGTATTTT. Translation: CASSARRGGTTDTQYF.

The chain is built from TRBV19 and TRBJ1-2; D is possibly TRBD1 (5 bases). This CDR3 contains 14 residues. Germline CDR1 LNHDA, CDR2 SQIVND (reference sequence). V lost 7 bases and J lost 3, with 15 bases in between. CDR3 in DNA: TGTGCCAGTAAGATCCTACAGGTTGACTATGGCTACACCTTC. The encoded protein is CASKILQVDYGYTF.

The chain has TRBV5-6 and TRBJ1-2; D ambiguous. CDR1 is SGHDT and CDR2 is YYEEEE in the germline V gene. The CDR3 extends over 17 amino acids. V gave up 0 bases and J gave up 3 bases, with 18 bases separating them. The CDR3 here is CASSLAGGGREDYGYTF. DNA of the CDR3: TGTGCCAGCAGCTTGGCCGGAGGAGGGAGAGAAGACTATGGCTACACCTTC. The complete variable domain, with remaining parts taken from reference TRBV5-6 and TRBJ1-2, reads DAGVTQSPTHLIKTRGQQVTLRCSPKSGHDTVSWYQQALGQGPQFIFQYYEEEERQRGNFPDRFSGHQFPNYSSELNVNALLLGDSALYLCASSLAGGGREDYGYTFGSGTRLTVV.

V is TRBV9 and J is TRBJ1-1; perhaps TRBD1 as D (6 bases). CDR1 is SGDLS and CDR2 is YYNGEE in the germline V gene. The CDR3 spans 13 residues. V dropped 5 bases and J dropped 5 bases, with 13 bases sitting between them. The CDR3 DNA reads TGTGCCAGCAGTGAAACCAGGGGAACTGAAGCTTTCTTT. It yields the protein CASSETRGTEAFF.

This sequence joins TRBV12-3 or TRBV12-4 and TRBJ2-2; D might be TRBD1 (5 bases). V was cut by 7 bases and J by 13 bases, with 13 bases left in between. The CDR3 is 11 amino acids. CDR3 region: CASNDRDALFF. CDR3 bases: TGTGCCAGCAACGACAGAGACGCGCTGTTTTTT.

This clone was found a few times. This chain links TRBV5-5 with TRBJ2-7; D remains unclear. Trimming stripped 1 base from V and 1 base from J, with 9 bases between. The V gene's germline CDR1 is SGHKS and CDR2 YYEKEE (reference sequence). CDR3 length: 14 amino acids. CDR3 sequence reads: CASSLSLESYEQYF. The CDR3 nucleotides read TGTGCCAGCAGCTTGTCACTCGAATCCTACGAGCAGTACTTC.